The 6 T cell receptor beta chains in this list originate from one sample, sequenced in a study of blood T cell repertoires in COVID-19. Method: immunoSEQ multiplex PCR; TCRdb's copy keeps in-frame clones and lacks some. The sample lists roughly 240,000 clones, roughly 86% occurring once. The source material was peripheral blood. These receptors all come from a woman aged 60-75 years who had recovered from COVID-19.

J is TRBJ1-2 and V is TRBV5-1; 7 positions match TRBD1. Per the germline V gene, CDR1 is SGHRS and CDR2 is YFSETQ. The J segment lost 6 bases and the V segment lost 5 bases, leaving 13 bases of the junction unmatched. The length of the CDR3 is 15 residues. The CDR3 nucleotides are TGCGCCAGCAGTAAGAACCGGGACAGCGGTAATGGCTACACCTTC. It codes for CASSKNRDSGNGYTF.

This clone has a single count. J is TRBJ1-1 and V is TRBV12-3 or TRBV12-4; D is possibly TRBD1 (6 bases). CDR3 length: 13 residues. The V end was cut by 6 bases, the J end by 7 bases, with 15 bases between. Here the CDR3 reads CASRPRQDIEAFF. The CDR3, as DNA: TGTGCCAGCAGACCTAGACAGGACATTGAAGCTTTCTTT.

The chain recombines TRBV6-5 with TRBJ2-2, with 7 bases aligning to TRBD2. V lost 2 bases and J lost 3; bases outside the gene matches: 3. Germline-derived CDR1 and CDR2 are MNHEY and SVGAGI. This CDR3 comprises 15 residues. CDR3 DNA sequence: TGTGCCAGCAGTTACGGGCTAGCGGACACCGGGGAGCTGTTTTTT. It yields the protein CASSYGLADTGELFF.

J is TRBJ2-7 and V is TRBV29-1, with 7 bases fitting TRBD2. This CDR3 is built from 13 residues. Trimming took 7 bases from V and 2 from J; bases not matched to a gene: 8. The germline V gene has CDR1 SQVTM and CDR2 ANQGSEA. The CDR3 here is CSGAAGRAYEQYF. CDR3 nucleotides: TGCAGCGGTGCAGCGGGGCGGGCCTACGAGCAGTACTTC.

V usage is TRBV6-4 and J usage is TRBJ1-1; D perhaps matches TRBD1 (6 bases). The CDR3 length is 16 residues. Germline V gene lookup returns CDR1 MRHNA and CDR2 SNTAGT. V dropped 5 bases and J dropped 3 bases, with 19 bases sitting between them. Here the CDR3 DNA reads TGTGCCAGCAGTAGCCACAGGGTCGGGACGTACACTGAAGCTTTCTTT. Protein product: CASSSHRVGTYTEAFF.

V and J are TRBV19 and TRBJ1-4; 7 bases align to TRBD1. V lost 2 bases and J lost 11; bases outside the gene matches: 5. The CDR3 has 13 amino acids. Looked up from germline, CDR1 is LNHDA and CDR2 is SQIVND (reference sequence). CDR3 nucleotide sequence: TGTGCCAGTAGTATACAGGGGGTTGAGAAACTGTTTTTT. Amino acids: CASSIQGVEKLFF.